These 25 T cell receptor beta chains were all obtained from the same sample, sequenced in a study of blood T cells in healthy people across ages. Next came a second PCR, run for about 6 to 12 cycles, which used a sample-barcoded 5' primer along with a J-beta primer mix. TCRdb redid the calling of the 5' RACE reads with MiXCR, one entry per CDR3 protein. The sample includes some 1.5 million distinct CDR3 sequences, about 28% seen only once; the top ten take roughly 8%. Sequencing was done on a sample of blood. The source of these receptors is a woman aged 25-40 years in good health.

The chain is built from TRBV5-4 and TRBJ2-1; the D is unclear. The CDR3 consists of 15 residues. V lost 5 bases to trimming and J lost 0 bases, with 12 bases between them. In germline, CDR1 is SGHNT, CDR2 YYREEE (reference sequence). The DNA of the CDR3 is TGTGCCAGCAGGGTGGTACTCAGCTCCTACAATGAGCAGTTCTTC. Amino acid sequence: CASRVVLSSYNEQFF.

Concerning this clonotype itself: As the CDR3 is not closed by the conserved phenylalanine or tryptophan, this likely results from a read error. The genes are TRBV20-1 and TRBJ2-1, with D perhaps matching TRBD2 (6 bases). Germline V gives CDR1 DFQATT, CDR2 SNEGSKA (reference sequence). The CDR3 spans 12 residues. V was cut by 5 bases and J by 13 bases, with 18 bases left in between. CDR3 sequence: CSAGDSFKTQFV. The CDR3 DNA sequence: TGCAGTGCTGGGGACTCCTTTAAGACCCAGTTCGTC.

The V call is TRBV5-1, the J call TRBJ2-2; possible D gene TRBD2, 5 bases. CDR1 SGHRS and CDR2 YFSETQ come from the germline V gene. The CDR3 sequence is 12 residues long. V was pared by 4 bases and J by 7 bases, with 8 bases between. Here the CDR3 DNA reads TGCGCCAGCAGCCCAGAGGGCGGGGAGCTGTTTTTT. Its translation: CASSPEGGELFF.

Of note for this clonotype: A junction boundary mismatches the germline segment, possibly from a read error. This sequence joins TRBV6-4 and TRBJ1-5; D ambiguous. CDR1 is MRHNA and CDR2 is SNTAGT in the germline V gene. This CDR3 has 13 residues. The CDR3 spells CVSSEGRIQPQHF. The CDR3 DNA reads as TGTGTCAGCAGTGAAGGTCGGATTCAGCCCCAGCATTTT.

This clonotype was observed a handful of times. CDR3 in DNA: TGCGCCAGCAGCTCGGAACAGGAGAATGGCTACACCTTC. It encodes CASSSEQENGYTF. The rearrangement links TRBV5-1 to TRBJ1-2, with D perhaps TRBD1 (5 bases). The length of the CDR3 is 13 residues. The germline V gene encodes CDR1 SGHRS and CDR2 YFSETQ. V was clipped by 3 bases and J by 6 bases, with 12 bases between them.

This clonotype was recorded a few times. The chain has TRBV5-5 and TRBJ1-4; TRBD1 matches 8 bases. The CDR3 loop spans 16 amino acids. V shed 3 bases and J 5 bases; nucleotides not matched to a gene: 9. Germline CDR1 SGHKS, CDR2 YYEKEE (reference sequence). The CDR3 bases are TGTGCCAGCAGCTCGGACGACAGGGGAGAGAATGAAAAACTGTTTTTT. It translates to CASSSDDRGENEKLFF.

The chain's CDR3 is CASSQEVRQGGSTYGYTF. The CDR3 DNA follows: TGTGCCAGCAGCCAAGAAGTTCGGCAGGGAGGCTCGACCTATGGCTACACCTTC. The chain combines TRBV4-2 with TRBJ1-2, with a tentative D call TRBD1 (5 bases). CDR3 size: 18 residues. Germline lookup yields CDR1 LGHNA and CDR2 YNFKEQ. V lost 0 bases, J lost 4 bases, and 21 bases lay in between.

This clonotype occurred many times. The chain joins TRBV20-1 to TRBJ1-2, with 9 positions matching TRBD1. CDR1 and CDR2 (germline): DFQATT, SNEGSKA (reference sequence). The junction had 9 bases not matched to a gene; V was cut back by 8 bases and J by 8 bases. The CDR3 has 12 amino acids. The CDR3 loop reads CSLPDRGGGYTF. CDR3 DNA sequence: TGCAGTCTGCCGGACAGGGGCGGAGGCTACACCTTC.

V gene TRBV14 combines with J gene TRBJ1-5; D is undetermined. The CDR3 totals 14 residues. The germline CDR1 and CDR2 sequences are SGHDN and FVKESK. V was pared by 7 bases and J by 3 bases, with 13 bases between. As DNA, the CDR3 is TGTGCCAGCATTGAGGTCGGAGACAATCAGCCCCAGCATTTT. This gives the protein CASIEVGDNQPQHF.

This clonotype has only a few counts. The rearrangement uses TRBV10-3 and TRBJ1-1, with a weak D call TRBD1 (6 bases). The germline V gene has CDR1 ENHRY and CDR2 SYGVKD. The CDR3 sequence is 14 residues long. V was trimmed by 1 base and J by 1 base, leaving 7 bases between them. CDR3 sequence reads: CAISELGQNTEAFF. The CDR3 region has the DNA TGTGCCATCAGTGAGTTGGGACAGAACACTGAAGCTTTCTTT.

The V call is TRBV4-3, the J call TRBJ2-3; D might be TRBD2 (5 bases). Per germline, CDR1 LGHNA and CDR2 YSLEER. V was trimmed by 0 bases and J by 4 bases, leaving 23 bases between them. The CDR3 has 19 residues. DNA of the CDR3: TGCGCCAGCAGCCAAGAACTCCAGCCCGGGTCGGCTAGCCCAGATACGCAGTATTTT. Its protein product is CASSQELQPGSASPDTQYF.

This clonotype was observed many times. The chain recombines TRBV4-3 with TRBJ1-4; D uncertain. The CDR3 loop spans 17 amino acids. V was cut by 0 bases and J by 5 bases, with 16 bases left in between. CDR1 and CDR2 (germline): LGHNA, YSLEER. This CDR3 reads CASSQDGHVGRNEKLFF. Written as DNA, the CDR3 is TGCGCCAGCAGCCAAGATGGTCATGTCGGGAGAAATGAAAAACTGTTTTTT.

The CDR3 here is CASFLPQRHTEAFF. CDR3 nucleotide sequence: TGTGCCAGCTTCTTGCCCCAACGCCACACTGAAGCTTTCTTT. The rearrangement uses TRBV6-2 or TRBV6-3 and TRBJ1-1; D is uncertain. Germline V gene data show CDR1 as MNHEY and CDR2 as SVGEGT. Trimming pared 8 bases from V and 3 bases from J, leaving 16 bases between. This CDR3 has 14 amino acids.

Worth noting for this clonotype: A much larger clone lies a single base off, so this may be a read error. The chain links TRBV12-3 or TRBV12-4 to TRBJ1-1, with D possibly matching TRBD1 (6 bases). The CDR3 spans 13 residues. V shed 5 bases and J shed 1 base, with 8 bases lying between them. CDR3 residues: CASSKGQNTEAFF. The CDR3 DNA is TGTGCCAGCAGTAAGGGACAGAACACTGAAGCTTTCTTT.

The rearrangement joins TRBV18 to TRBJ2-1; D not certain. V was clipped by 2 bases and J by 8 bases, with 19 bases between them. Germline CDR1 KGHSH, CDR2 LQKENI. This CDR3 is built from 16 residues. CDR3 loop: CASSPTLVGPTDEQFF. CDR3 bases: TGTGCCAGCTCACCAACGCTAGTAGGACCCACCGATGAGCAGTTCTTC.

The rearrangement links TRBV14 to TRBJ1-2; no firm D call. Between the trimmed V and J ends, which lost 3 bases and 1 base, there was a span of 6 bases. The germline CDR1 and CDR2 sequences are SGHDN and FVKESK. The CDR3 sequence is 13 residues long. The CDR3 region is CASSQPVNYGYTF. For the CDR3, the DNA is TGTGCCAGCAGCCAGCCCGTTAACTATGGCTACACCTTC.

The DNA of the CDR3 is TGTGCCAGCAGTGGGGCTAGCGGGGGGATGGATACGCAGTATTTT. Encoded protein: CASSGASGGMDTQYF. V usage is TRBV2 and J usage is TRBJ2-3; TRBD2 agrees at 11 bases. The CDR3 loop spans 15 amino acids. The germline gives CDR1 SNHLY, CDR2 FYNNEI. V trimming: 4 bases; J trimming: 6 bases; junction bases outside the gene matches: 6.

This clonotype was picked up many times. The J gene is TRBJ2-5, the V gene TRBV5-1, with D perhaps assigned TRBD1 or TRBD2 (5 bases each). The CDR3 covers 15 residues. V gave up 0 bases and J gave up 5 bases, with 14 bases separating them. Germline lookup yields CDR1 SGHRS and CDR2 YFSETQ. Here the CDR3 DNA reads TGCGCCAGCAGCTTGGCATCGGGACGTATGGAGACCCAGTACTTC. Protein: CASSLASGRMETQYF. Drawing the rest from reference TRBV5-1 and TRBJ2-5, the complete variable domain is KAGVTQTPRYLIKTRGQQVTLSCSPISGHRSVSWYQQTPGQGLQFLFEYFSETQRNKGNFPGRFSGRQFSNSRSEMNVSTLELGDSALYLCASSLASGRMETQYFGPGTRLLVL.

This clonotype was found once. The chain carries TRBV6-5 and TRBJ2-5, with 9 bases that match TRBD2. This CDR3 is 15 amino acids long. With V trimmed by 6 bases and J by 11 bases, 16 bases remained unmatched. Germline CDR1 is MNHEY and CDR2 is SVGAGI. The CDR3 spells CASSPPTSGDNEQYF. The CDR3 DNA follows: TGTGCCAGCAGCCCTCCGACTAGCGGTGACAATGAGCAGTACTTC.

This clonotype was seen only a few times. The rearrangement links TRBV7-2 to TRBJ2-5; the match to TRBD2 covers 12 bases. J lost 6 bases, V lost 1 base, and 6 bases had no gene match. Looked up from germline, CDR1 is SGHTA and CDR2 is FQGNSA. The CDR3 covers 16 residues. The CDR3 DNA is TGTGCCAGCAGCTTAGGACTAGCGGGGGATCAGAAGACCCAGTACTTC. The encoded protein is CASSLGLAGDQKTQYF.

There are many counts of this clonotype. V is TRBV28 and J is TRBJ2-5; 7 bases align to TRBD1. CDR1 MDHEN and CDR2 SYDVKM come from the germline V gene. Trimming took 5 bases from V and 5 from J; bases not matched to a gene: 11. The CDR3 totals 15 residues. Here the CDR3 DNA reads TGTGCCAGCAGTCCAAACAGGGGTGTTCGGGAGACCCAGTACTTC. The encoded protein is CASSPNRGVRETQYF.

V usage is TRBV5-5 and J usage is TRBJ2-6; D is ambiguous. This CDR3 has 19 amino acids. Per the germline V gene, CDR1 is SGHKS and CDR2 is YYEKEE (reference sequence). Trimming took 0 bases from V and 0 from J, leaving 16 bases between them. The CDR3 sequence is CASSLDIAGTYSGANVLTF. The CDR3 nucleotides read TGTGCCAGCAGCTTGGATATCGCAGGAACCTACTCTGGGGCCAACGTCCTGACTTTC.

The chain has TRBV7-2 and TRBJ2-3, with a tentative D call TRBD2 (6 bases). Trimming cost V 0 bases and J 5 bases, with 15 bases left between them. The germline V gene has CDR1 SGHTA and CDR2 FQGNSA. This CDR3 comprises 16 residues. CDR3 protein: CASSLAQTSWGDTQYF. In DNA form, the CDR3 reads TGTGCCAGCAGCTTAGCGCAGACTAGTTGGGGAGATACGCAGTATTTT.

This clonotype has more than one count but fewer than ten. CDR3 amino acids: CATSRGLLQETQYF. The CDR3 DNA is TGTGCCACCAGCAGGGGCCTCTTGCAAGAGACCCAGTACTTC. V gene TRBV15 combines with J gene TRBJ2-5; D not certain. Trimming shortened V by 3 bases and J by 2 bases, and 10 bases separated the two germline ends. The CDR3 contains 14 residues. CDR1 LNHNV and CDR2 YYDKDF come from the germline V gene (reference sequence).

This clonotype was found a few times. This rearrangement joins TRBV5-1 to TRBJ2-3; tentative D call: TRBD1 (6 bases). The germline V and J ends were trimmed by 3 bases and 2 bases, with 10 bases remaining between them. CDR1 and CDR2 (germline): SGHRS, YFSETQ. CDR3 size: 14 residues. The CDR3 is CASSSGDNTDTQYF. In DNA form, the CDR3 reads TGCGCCAGCAGCTCCGGGGACAACACAGATACGCAGTATTTT. Supplemented by reference TRBV5-1 and TRBJ2-3, the full variable domain reads KAGVTQTPRYLIKTRGQQVTLSCSPISGHRSVSWYQQTPGQGLQFLFEYFSETQRNKGNFPGRFSGRQFSNSRSEMNVSTLELGDSALYLCASSSGDNTDTQYFGPGTRLTVL.